This is a list of T cell receptor beta chains from one sample in a study of OX40 agonist ivuxolimab in advanced cancers. Assay: immunoSEQ multiplex PCR; the TCRdb copy retains only in-frame clones and omits some. The sample consists of around 64,000 clones, around 87% of them appearing once. Sequencing used CD4+ or CD8+ T cells sorted from blood, obtained in a trial of the OX40 agonist ivuxolimab. Receptor source: an adult with an advanced solid tumor such as melanoma, head and neck, liver or kidney cancer. CDR3s include the opening cysteine and the closing phenylalanine or tryptophan. The D gene is left open where the match is weak. Clone size, where shown, is once, few, many, or a class for clones that have expanded.

d_call: TRBD2; j_call: TRBJ2-2; v_call: TRBV5-4; clone_size: NA; cdr3_aa: CASSSTSGGATGELFF; cdr3_nt: TGTGCCAGCAGCTCTACTAGCGGGGGGGCTACCGGGGAGCTGTTTTTT
d_call: NA; j_call: TRBJ1-2; v_call: TRBV29-1; clone_size: once; cdr3_aa: CSVVSGNYGYTF; cdr3_nt: TGCAGCGTTGTGAGTGGTAACTATGGCTACACCTTC
d_call: NA; j_call: TRBJ2-1; v_call: TRBV5-5; clone_size: NA; cdr3_aa: CASSLVNNEQFF; cdr3_nt: TGTGCCAGCAGCTTGGTAAACAATGAGCAGTTCTTC
d_call: NA; j_call: TRBJ2-7; v_call: TRBV18; clone_size: NA; cdr3_aa: CASSATGLEQYF; cdr3_nt: TGTGCCAGCTCAGCCACAGGGCTCGAGCAGTACTTC
d_call: NA; j_call: TRBJ2-2; v_call: TRBV23-1; clone_size: NA; cdr3_aa: CASTLATGIGELFF; cdr3_nt: TGCGCCAGCACTTTGGCCACTGGGATCGGGGAGCTGTTTTTT
d_call: NA; j_call: TRBJ1-2; v_call: TRBV6-5; clone_size: NA; cdr3_aa: CAGTNTGTGPYGYTF; cdr3_nt: TGTGCCGGCACAAACACCGGGACTGGGCCCTATGGCTACACCTTC
d_call: NA; j_call: TRBJ1-2; v_call: TRBV7-2; clone_size: NA; cdr3_aa: CASSLDAGPYGYTF; cdr3_nt: TGTGCCAGCAGCTTAGATGCAGGACCCTATGGCTACACCTTC
d_call: NA; j_call: TRBJ1-2; v_call: TRBV5-4; clone_size: NA; cdr3_aa: CASSPGNYGYTF; cdr3_nt: TGTGCCAGCAGCCCAGGGAACTATGGCTACACCTTC
d_call: NA; j_call: TRBJ1-4; v_call: TRBV2; clone_size: NA; cdr3_aa: CASSERVGREKLFF; cdr3_nt: TGTGCCAGCAGTGAAAGGGTAGGGCGCGAAAAACTGTTTTTT
d_call: NA; j_call: TRBJ1-1; v_call: TRBV5-1; clone_size: NA; cdr3_aa: CASSSLGSSNTEAFF; cdr3_nt: TGCGCCAGCAGCTCCCTTGGTAGCTCCAACACTGAAGCTTTCTTT
d_call: NA; j_call: TRBJ2-7; v_call: TRBV9; clone_size: NA; cdr3_aa: CASSVGSGSYEQYF; cdr3_nt: TGTGCCAGCAGCGTAGGGAGCGGTTCCTACGAGCAGTACTTC
d_call: TRBD1; j_call: TRBJ1-2; v_call: TRBV5-1; clone_size: NA; cdr3_aa: CASRQQGANGYTF; cdr3_nt: TGCGCCAGCAGGCAACAGGGGGCGAATGGCTACACCTTC
d_call: NA; j_call: TRBJ1-3; v_call: TRBV18; clone_size: NA; cdr3_aa: CASSRRDGGGNTIYF; cdr3_nt: TGTGCCAGCTCACGGAGGGACGGAGGGGGAAACACCATATATTTT
d_call: NA; j_call: TRBJ2-1; v_call: TRBV11-3; clone_size: NA; cdr3_aa: CASSLRQDSNEQFF; cdr3_nt: TGTGCCAGCAGCCTAAGACAGGATTCCAATGAGCAGTTCTTC
d_call: NA; j_call: TRBJ1-5; v_call: TRBV2; clone_size: NA; cdr3_aa: CASKGQGGSNQPQHF; cdr3_nt: TGTGCCAGCAAGGGGCAGGGAGGTAGCAATCAGCCCCAGCATTTT
d_call: TRBD1; j_call: TRBJ1-2; v_call: TRBV14; clone_size: few; cdr3_aa: CASSQERTGLYTF; cdr3_nt: TGTGCCAGCAGCCAAGAGCGGACAGGACTCTACACCTTC
d_call: NA; j_call: TRBJ1-6; v_call: TRBV10-1; clone_size: NA; cdr3_aa: CASSESLGSSYNSPLHF; cdr3_nt: TGCGCCAGCAGTGAGTCCCTCGGAAGCTCCTATAATTCACCCCTCCACTTT
d_call: TRBD2; j_call: TRBJ2-3; v_call: TRBV30; clone_size: NA; cdr3_aa: CAWRGTRLIDTQYF; cdr3_nt: TGTGCCTGGAGAGGGACTAGGCTCATAGATACGCAGTATTTT
d_call: NA; j_call: TRBJ1-2; v_call: TRBV5-1; clone_size: once; cdr3_aa: CASSLNLGRNYGYTF; cdr3_nt: TGCGCCAGCAGCCTCAACCTAGGACGGAACTATGGCTACACCTTC
d_call: TRBD2; j_call: TRBJ2-2; v_call: TRBV9; clone_size: NA; cdr3_aa: CASSPSGGGNTGELFF; cdr3_nt: TGTGCCAGCAGCCCGTCTGGGGGGGGTAACACCGGGGAGCTGTTTTTT
d_call: NA; j_call: TRBJ2-3; v_call: TRBV7-8; clone_size: NA; cdr3_aa: CASSLGASTDTQYF; cdr3_nt: TGTGCCAGCAGCTTAGGAGCGAGCACAGATACGCAGTATTTT
d_call: TRBD1; j_call: TRBJ2-5; v_call: TRBV27; clone_size: NA; cdr3_aa: CASSTWGTGGGEETQYF; cdr3_nt: TGTGCCAGCAGCACCTGGGGGACAGGGGGAGGCGAGGAGACCCAGTACTTC
d_call: NA; j_call: TRBJ2-7; v_call: TRBV2; clone_size: NA; cdr3_aa: CASSEQAYEQYF; cdr3_nt: TGTGCCAGCAGTGAACAGGCCTACGAGCAGTACTTC
d_call: TRBD2; j_call: TRBJ2-7; v_call: TRBV27; clone_size: NA; cdr3_aa: CASSFGLADEQYF; cdr3_nt: TGTGCCAGCAGTTTTGGACTAGCAGACGAGCAGTACTTC
d_call: TRBD1; j_call: TRBJ1-4; v_call: TRBV28; clone_size: once; cdr3_aa: CASSLTGRTGNEKLFF; cdr3_nt: TGTGCCAGCAGTCTGACAGGGAGGACCGGTAATGAAAAACTGTTTTTT
d_call: NA; j_call: TRBJ1-1; v_call: TRBV18; clone_size: NA; cdr3_aa: CASSPWDGGIAEAFF; cdr3_nt: TGTGCCAGCTCACCGTGGGACGGCGGGATCGCTGAAGCTTTCTTT
d_call: NA; j_call: TRBJ2-7; v_call: TRBV29-1; clone_size: NA; cdr3_aa: CSVDAVRGNEQYF; cdr3_nt: TGCAGCGTTGACGCCGTGAGGGGGAACGAGCAGTACTTC
d_call: NA; j_call: TRBJ2-7; v_call: TRBV7-9; clone_size: NA; cdr3_aa: CASSLVAGDSYEQYF; cdr3_nt: TGTGCCAGCAGCTTAGTGGCAGGTGACTCCTACGAGCAGTACTTC
d_call: NA; j_call: TRBJ1-5; v_call: TRBV7-6; clone_size: NA; cdr3_aa: CASSLAGGARPQHF; cdr3_nt: TGTGCCAGCAGCTTAGCCGGGGGGGCGCGGCCCCAGCATTTT
d_call: NA; j_call: TRBJ2-2; v_call: TRBV5-1; clone_size: NA; cdr3_aa: CASSERDPNTGELFF; cdr3_nt: TGCGCCAGCAGCGAGAGGGACCCGAACACCGGGGAGCTGTTTTTT
d_call: TRBD1; j_call: TRBJ2-7; v_call: TRBV9; clone_size: once; cdr3_aa: CASSVDDRADEQYF; cdr3_nt: TGTGCCAGCAGCGTAGACGACAGGGCTGACGAGCAGTACTTC